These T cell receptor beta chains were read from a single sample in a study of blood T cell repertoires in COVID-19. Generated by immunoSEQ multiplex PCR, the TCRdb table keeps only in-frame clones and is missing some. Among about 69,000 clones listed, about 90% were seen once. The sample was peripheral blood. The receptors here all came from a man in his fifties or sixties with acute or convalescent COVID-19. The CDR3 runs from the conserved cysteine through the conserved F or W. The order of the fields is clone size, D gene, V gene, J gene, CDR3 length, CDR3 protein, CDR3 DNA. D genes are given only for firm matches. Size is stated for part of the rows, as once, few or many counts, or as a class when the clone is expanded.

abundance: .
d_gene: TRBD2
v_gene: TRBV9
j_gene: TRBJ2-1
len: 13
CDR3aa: CASSTREDNEQFF
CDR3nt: TGTGCCAGCAGCACTCGGGAGGACAATGAGCAGTTCTTC

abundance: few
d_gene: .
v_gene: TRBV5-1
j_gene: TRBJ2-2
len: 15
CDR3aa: CASSLQGPPTGELFF
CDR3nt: TGCGCCAGCAGCTTACAGGGCCCCCCGACCGGGGAGCTGTTTTTT

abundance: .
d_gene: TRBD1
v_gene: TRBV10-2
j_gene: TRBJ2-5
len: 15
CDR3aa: CASSGIGQGGETQYF
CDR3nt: TGCGCCAGCAGTGGGATTGGACAGGGCGGGGAGACCCAGTACTTC

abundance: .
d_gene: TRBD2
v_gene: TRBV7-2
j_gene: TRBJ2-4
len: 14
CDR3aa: CASSLGTSGNIQYF
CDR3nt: TGTGCCAGCAGCCTGGGGACTAGCGGAAACATTCAGTACTTC

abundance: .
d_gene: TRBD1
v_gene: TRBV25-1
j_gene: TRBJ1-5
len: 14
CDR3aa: CASSKTGGSQPQHF
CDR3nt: TGTGCCAGCAGTAAGACAGGGGGATCTCAGCCCCAGCATTTT

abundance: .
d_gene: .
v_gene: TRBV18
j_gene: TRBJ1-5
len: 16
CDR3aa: CASSPRQGGGNQPQHF
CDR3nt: TGTGCCAGCTCACCACGTCAGGGAGGGGGCAATCAGCCCCAGCATTTT

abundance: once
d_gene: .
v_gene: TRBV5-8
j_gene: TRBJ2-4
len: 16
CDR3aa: CASNYRGGIAKNIQYF
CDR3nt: TGTGCCAGCAACTACCGTGGCGGGATAGCCAAAAACATTCAGTACTTC

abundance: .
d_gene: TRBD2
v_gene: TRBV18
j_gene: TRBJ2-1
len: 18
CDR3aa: CASSPWIWTSGNYNEQFF
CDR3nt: TGTGCCAGCTCACCATGGATCTGGACTAGCGGCAACTACAATGAGCAGTTCTTC

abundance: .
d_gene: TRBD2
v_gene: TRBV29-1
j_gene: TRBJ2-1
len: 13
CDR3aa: CSSQTSAYNEQFF
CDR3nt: TGCAGCTCACAGACTAGCGCGTACAATGAGCAGTTCTTC

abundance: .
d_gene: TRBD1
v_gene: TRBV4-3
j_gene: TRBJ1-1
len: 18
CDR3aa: CASSQERGDRPSNTEAFF
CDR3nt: TGCGCCAGCAGCCAAGAACGGGGGGACAGGCCTTCGAACACTGAAGCTTTCTTT

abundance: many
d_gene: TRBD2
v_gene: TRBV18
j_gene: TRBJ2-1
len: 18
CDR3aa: CASSPVGLAGGSYNEQFF
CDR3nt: TGTGCCAGCTCACCCGTTGGACTAGCGGGAGGTTCCTACAATGAGCAGTTCTTC

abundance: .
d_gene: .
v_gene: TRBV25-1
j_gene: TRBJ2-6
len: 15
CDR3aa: CASSEPRSGANVLTF
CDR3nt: TGTGCCAGCAGTGAACCGAGGTCTGGGGCCAACGTCCTGACTTTC

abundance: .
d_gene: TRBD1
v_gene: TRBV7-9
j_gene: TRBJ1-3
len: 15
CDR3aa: CASSWGQGDGNTIYF
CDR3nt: TGTGCCAGCAGCTGGGGACAGGGGGATGGAAACACCATATATTTT

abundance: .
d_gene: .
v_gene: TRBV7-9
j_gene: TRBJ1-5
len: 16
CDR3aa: CASSSGGSTQNQPQHF
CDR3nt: TGTGCCAGCAGCTCCGGAGGGTCGACACAGAATCAGCCCCAGCATTTT

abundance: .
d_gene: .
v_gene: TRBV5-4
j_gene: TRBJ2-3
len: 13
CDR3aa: CASSATYTDTQYF
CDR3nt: TGTGCCAGCAGCGCAACCTACACAGATACGCAGTATTTT

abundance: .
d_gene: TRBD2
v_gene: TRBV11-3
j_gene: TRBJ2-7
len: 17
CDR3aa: CASSLAIPGLAGGEQYF
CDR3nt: TGTGCCAGCAGCTTGGCCATTCCGGGACTAGCGGGAGGAGAGCAGTACTTC

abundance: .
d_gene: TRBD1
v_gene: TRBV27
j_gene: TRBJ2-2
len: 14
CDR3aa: CASGKQGAGGELFF
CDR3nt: TGTGCCAGCGGGAAACAGGGGGCGGGCGGGGAGCTGTTTTTT

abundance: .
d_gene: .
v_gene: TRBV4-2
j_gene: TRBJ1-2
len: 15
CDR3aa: CASSQVGGRNYGYTF
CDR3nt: TGTGCCAGCAGCCAAGTGGGGGGGCGAAACTATGGCTACACCTTC

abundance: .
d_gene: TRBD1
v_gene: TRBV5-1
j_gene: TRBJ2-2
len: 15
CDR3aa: CASTLGDRDTGELFF
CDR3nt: TGCGCCAGCACCCTGGGGGACAGGGACACCGGGGAGCTGTTTTTT

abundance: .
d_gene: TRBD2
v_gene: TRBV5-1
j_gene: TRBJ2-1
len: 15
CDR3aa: CASNPIQRGYNEQFF
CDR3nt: TGCGCCAGCAACCCTATCCAGCGGGGGTACAATGAGCAGTTCTTC

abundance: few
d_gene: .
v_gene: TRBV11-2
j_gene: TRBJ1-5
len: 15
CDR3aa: CASRDSGSRNQPQHF
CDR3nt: TGTGCCAGCAGGGACAGTGGTAGTCGCAATCAGCCCCAGCATTTT

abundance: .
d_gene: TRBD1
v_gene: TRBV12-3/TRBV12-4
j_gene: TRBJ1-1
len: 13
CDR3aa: CASSLTGSAVAFF
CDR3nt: TGTGCCAGCAGTCTGACAGGGTCGGCCGTCGCTTTCTTT

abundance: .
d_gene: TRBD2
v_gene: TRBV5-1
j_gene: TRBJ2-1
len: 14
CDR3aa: CASSLLLAGDEQFF
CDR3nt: TGCGCCAGCAGCTTGCTACTAGCGGGAGATGAGCAGTTCTTC

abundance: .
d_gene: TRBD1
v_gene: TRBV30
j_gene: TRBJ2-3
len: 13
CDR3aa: CAWRDRGSDTQYF
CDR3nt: TGTGCCTGGAGGGACAGGGGCTCAGATACGCAGTATTTT

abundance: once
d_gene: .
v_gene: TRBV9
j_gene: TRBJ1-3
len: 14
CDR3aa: CASSSDSSGNTIYF
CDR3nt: TGTGCCAGCAGTTCGGACAGCTCTGGAAACACCATATATTTT

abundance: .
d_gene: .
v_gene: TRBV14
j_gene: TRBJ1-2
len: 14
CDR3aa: CASSQDRGSYGYTF
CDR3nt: TGTGCCAGCAGCCAAGATCGGGGGAGCTATGGCTACACCTTC

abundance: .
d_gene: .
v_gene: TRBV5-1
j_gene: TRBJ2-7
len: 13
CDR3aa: CASRRDSPYEQYF
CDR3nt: TGCGCCAGCAGACGGGACTCCCCCTACGAGCAGTACTTC

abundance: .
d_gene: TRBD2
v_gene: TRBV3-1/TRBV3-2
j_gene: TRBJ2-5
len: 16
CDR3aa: CASRPGLAAYQETQYF
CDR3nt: TGTGCCAGCAGGCCGGGACTAGCGGCGTACCAAGAGACCCAGTACTTC

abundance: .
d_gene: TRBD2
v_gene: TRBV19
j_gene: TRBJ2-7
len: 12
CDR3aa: CASSRLGGEQYF
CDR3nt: TGTGCCAGTAGTAGACTGGGAGGGGAGCAGTACTTC

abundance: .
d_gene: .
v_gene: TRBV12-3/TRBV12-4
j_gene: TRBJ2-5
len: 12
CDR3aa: CASSSQGETQYF
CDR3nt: TGTGCCAGCAGTTCACAGGGAGAGACCCAGTACTTC

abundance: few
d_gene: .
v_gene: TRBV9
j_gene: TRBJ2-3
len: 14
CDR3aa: CASSVRGRGDTQYF
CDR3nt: TGTGCCAGCAGCGTAAGGGGGAGGGGAGATACGCAGTATTTT

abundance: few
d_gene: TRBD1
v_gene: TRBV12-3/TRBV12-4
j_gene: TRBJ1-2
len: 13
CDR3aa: CASQGQGSWGYTF
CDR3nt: TGTGCCAGCCAAGGACAGGGGTCGTGGGGCTACACCTTC

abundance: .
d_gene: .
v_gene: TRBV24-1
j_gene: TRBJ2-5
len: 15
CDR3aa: CATSDLRTDQETQYF
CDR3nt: TGTGCCACCAGTGATTTGAGGACAGACCAAGAGACCCAGTACTTC

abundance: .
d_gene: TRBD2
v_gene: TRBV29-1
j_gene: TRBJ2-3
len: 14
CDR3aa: CSVTTSGYTDTQYF
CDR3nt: TGCAGCGTCACGACTAGCGGCTACACAGATACGCAGTATTTT

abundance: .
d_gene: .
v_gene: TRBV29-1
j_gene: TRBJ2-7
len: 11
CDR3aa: CSVVQGPEQYF
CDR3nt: TGCAGCGTCGTACAGGGTCCCGAGCAGTACTTC

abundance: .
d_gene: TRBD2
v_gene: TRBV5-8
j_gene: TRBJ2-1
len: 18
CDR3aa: CASSPRLAGYSSYNEQFF
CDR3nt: TGTGCCAGCAGCCCTCGACTAGCGGGTTATAGCTCCTACAATGAGCAGTTCTTC

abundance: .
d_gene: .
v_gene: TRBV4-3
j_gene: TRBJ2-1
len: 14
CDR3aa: CASSQDRQGYEQFF
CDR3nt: TGCGCCAGCAGCCAAGATCGGCAGGGCTATGAGCAGTTCTTC

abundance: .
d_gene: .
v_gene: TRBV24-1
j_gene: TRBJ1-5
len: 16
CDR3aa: CATSDARQAADQPQHF
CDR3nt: TGTGCCACCAGTGACGCCAGACAGGCCGCAGATCAGCCCCAGCATTTT

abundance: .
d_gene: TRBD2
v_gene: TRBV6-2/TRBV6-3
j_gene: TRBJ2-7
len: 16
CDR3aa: CASSPSGSGRAYEQYF
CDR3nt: TGTGCCAGCAGTCCAAGTGGGAGCGGGAGGGCCTACGAGCAGTACTTC

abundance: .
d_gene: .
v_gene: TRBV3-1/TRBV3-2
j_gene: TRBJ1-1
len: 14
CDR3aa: CASSSLAAGGEAFF
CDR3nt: TGTGCCAGCAGTTCCTTGGCCGCGGGAGGAGAAGCTTTCTTT

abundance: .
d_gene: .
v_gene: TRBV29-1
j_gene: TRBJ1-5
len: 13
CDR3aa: CSVGRGSNQPQHF
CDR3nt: TGCAGCGTTGGCAGGGGAAGCAATCAGCCCCAGCATTTT

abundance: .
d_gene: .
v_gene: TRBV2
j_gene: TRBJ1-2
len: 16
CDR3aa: CASRGQGRTPLAGYTF
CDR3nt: TGTGCCAGCAGGGGCCAGGGGAGAACCCCTCTGGCAGGCTACACCTTC

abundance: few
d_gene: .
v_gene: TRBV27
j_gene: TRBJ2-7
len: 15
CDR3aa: CASSLLGGGSYEQYF
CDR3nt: TGTGCCAGCAGTTTACTCGGTGGAGGCAGCTACGAGCAGTACTTC

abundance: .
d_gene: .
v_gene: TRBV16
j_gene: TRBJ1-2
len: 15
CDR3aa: CASSQVGDPVYGYTF
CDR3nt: TGTGCCAGCAGCCAAGTAGGGGATCCGGTCTATGGCTACACCTTC

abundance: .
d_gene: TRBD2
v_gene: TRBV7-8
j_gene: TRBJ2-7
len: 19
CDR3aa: CASSLGVLRPSGTYYEQYF
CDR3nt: TGTGCCAGCAGCTTAGGTGTTCTTCGACCTAGCGGGACCTACTACGAGCAGTACTTC

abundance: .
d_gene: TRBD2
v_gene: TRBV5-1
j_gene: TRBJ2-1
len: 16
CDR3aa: CASSLIASGSSGEQFF
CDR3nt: TGCGCCAGCAGCTTGATTGCCAGCGGGAGTTCTGGTGAGCAGTTCTTC

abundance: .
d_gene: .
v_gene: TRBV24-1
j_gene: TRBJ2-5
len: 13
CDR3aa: CATSDGARETQYF
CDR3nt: TGTGCCACCAGTGATGGAGCGAGGGAGACCCAGTACTTC

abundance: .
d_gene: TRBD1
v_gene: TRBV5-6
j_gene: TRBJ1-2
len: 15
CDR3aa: CASSLWRTGVYGYTF
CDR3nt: TGTGCCAGCAGCTTGTGGAGGACAGGAGTTTATGGCTACACCTTC

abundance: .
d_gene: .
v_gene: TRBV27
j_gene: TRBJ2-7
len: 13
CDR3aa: CASSVRVSYEQYF
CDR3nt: TGTGCCAGCAGTGTCCGGGTCTCCTACGAGCAGTACTTC

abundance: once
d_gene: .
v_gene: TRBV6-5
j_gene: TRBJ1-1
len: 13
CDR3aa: CASRDRSNTEAFF
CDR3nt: TGTGCCAGCAGAGACAGGTCGAACACTGAAGCTTTCTTT

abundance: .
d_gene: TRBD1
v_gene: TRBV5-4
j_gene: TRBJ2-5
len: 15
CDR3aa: CASSSTDRPQETQYF
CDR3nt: TGTGCCAGCAGCTCCACGGACAGGCCCCAAGAGACCCAGTACTTC

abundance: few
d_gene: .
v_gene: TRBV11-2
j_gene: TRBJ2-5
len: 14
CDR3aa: CASSGPVWEETQYF
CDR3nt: TGTGCCAGCAGCGGGCCGGTTTGGGAAGAGACCCAGTACTTC

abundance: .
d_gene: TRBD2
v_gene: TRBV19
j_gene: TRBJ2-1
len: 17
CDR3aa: CASSIGLKTGTSGSAIF
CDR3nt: TGTGCCAGTAGTATAGGGTTGAAAACCGGGACTAGCGGGAGTGCGATCTTC